Below, one T cell receptor (beta chain) is given with its context. This entry belongs to a study of blood T cell repertoires in COVID-19. Study overall: T cells, B-cell-depleted T cells, or PBMCs supplied cDNA or gDNA.

Per the original methods: Nucleated cell counts were estimated from reference gene primer amplification. Using immunoSEQ multiplex PCR, the repertoire was profiled, and TCRdb retains in-frame clones only, with some absent. V, J and clone size are taken as reported in that table, and D and trimming were inferred from the DNA itself. Among roughly 190,000 clones listed, 80% to 90% were seen once. This CDR3 spans 15 amino acids. V dropped 4 bases and J dropped 4; count of bases not matched to a gene: 5. The germline CDR1 and CDR2 sequences are SEHNR and FQNEAQ (reference sequence). Sequenced material: peripheral blood. This TCR was recovered from a man younger than 30 with active or convalescent COVID-19. V is TRBV7-9 and J is TRBJ1-3; TRBD1 agrees at 9 bases. CDR3 nucleotides: TGTGCCAGCAGCTATTCCGGGACAGGGGGAAACACCATATATTTT. Its protein is CASSYSGTGGNTIYF.